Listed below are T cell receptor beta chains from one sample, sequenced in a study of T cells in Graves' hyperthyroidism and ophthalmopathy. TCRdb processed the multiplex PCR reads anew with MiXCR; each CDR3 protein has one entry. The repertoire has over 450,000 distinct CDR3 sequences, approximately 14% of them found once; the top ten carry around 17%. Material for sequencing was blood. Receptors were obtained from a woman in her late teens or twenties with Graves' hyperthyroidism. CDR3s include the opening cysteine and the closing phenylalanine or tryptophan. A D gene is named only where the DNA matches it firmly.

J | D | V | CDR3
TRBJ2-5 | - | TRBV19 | CASRHRLGEETQYF
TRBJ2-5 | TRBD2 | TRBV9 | CASSEGLAGGVGETQYF
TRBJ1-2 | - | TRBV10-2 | CASSGSANYGYTF
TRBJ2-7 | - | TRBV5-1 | CASSLAPAGEQYF
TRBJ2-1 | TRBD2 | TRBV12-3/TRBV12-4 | CASSLRLAGHNEQFF
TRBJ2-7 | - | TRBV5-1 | CASSLRLASYEQYF
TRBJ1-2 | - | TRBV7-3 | CASSSDGNYGYTF
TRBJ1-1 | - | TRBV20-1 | CSGSGGGTEAFF
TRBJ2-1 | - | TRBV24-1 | CATSDFNRNEQFF
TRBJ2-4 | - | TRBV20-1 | CSATERVNIQYF
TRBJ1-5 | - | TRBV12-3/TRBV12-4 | CVSSLGTVSNQPQHF
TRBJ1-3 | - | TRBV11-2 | CASSLADFWTSGNTIYF
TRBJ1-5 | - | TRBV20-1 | CSARVRESFFQPQHF
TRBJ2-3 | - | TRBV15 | CATLRGSTDTQYF
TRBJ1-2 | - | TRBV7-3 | CASSLNGGANYGYTF
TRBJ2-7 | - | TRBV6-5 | CASSYSVRYQYEQYF
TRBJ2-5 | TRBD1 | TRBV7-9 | CASSLRQGQETQYF
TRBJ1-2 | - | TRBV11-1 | CASSSGPGAGDGYTF
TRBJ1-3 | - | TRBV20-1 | CSSGWPGGNTIYF
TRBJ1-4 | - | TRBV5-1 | CASSPEWDEKLFF
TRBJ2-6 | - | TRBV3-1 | CASSQGYSGANVLTF
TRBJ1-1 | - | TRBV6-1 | CASSWGISTEAFF
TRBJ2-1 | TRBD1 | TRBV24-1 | CATSDDRGRSYNEQFF
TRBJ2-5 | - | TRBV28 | CASSLNGETQYF
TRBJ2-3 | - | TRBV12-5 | CASGPLGATDTQYF
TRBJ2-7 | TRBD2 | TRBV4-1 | CASSPGLAGDRYEQYF
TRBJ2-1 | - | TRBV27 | CASSSRIIDEQFF
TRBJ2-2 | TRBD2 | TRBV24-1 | CATSGSGSDHTGELFF
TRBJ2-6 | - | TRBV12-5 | CASGNPVGQSSGANVLTF
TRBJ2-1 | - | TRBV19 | CATLGGPYNEQFF
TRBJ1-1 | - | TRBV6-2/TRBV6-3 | CATTPGRGNTEAFF
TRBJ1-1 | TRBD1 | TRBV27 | CASSISPGQGMSTEAFF
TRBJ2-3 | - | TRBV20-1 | CSADTDTQYF
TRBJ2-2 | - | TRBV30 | CAWSPPRGELIHELFF
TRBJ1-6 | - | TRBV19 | CASSIRDNSPLHF
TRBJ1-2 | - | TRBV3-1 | CASSQITLYGYTF
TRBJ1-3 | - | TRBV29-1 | CSGQQSSGNTIYF
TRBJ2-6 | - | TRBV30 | CAWRNLLSGANVLTF
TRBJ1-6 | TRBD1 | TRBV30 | CAWRSPGGSPLHF
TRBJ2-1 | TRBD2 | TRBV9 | CASSVEGSGLAGDNEQFF
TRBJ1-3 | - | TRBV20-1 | CSASPRGAYSGNTIYF
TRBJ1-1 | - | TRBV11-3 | CASSLAAMGLPNTEAFF
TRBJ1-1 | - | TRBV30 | CAWNSGGAGEAFF
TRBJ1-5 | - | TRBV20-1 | CSARGTVNQPQHF
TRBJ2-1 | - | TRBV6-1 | CAGTSPESYNEQFF
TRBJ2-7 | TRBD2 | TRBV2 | CASSEVAGENHEQYF
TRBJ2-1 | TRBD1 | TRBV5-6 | CASIEGQGAYNEQFF
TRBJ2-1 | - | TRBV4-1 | CASSQETRGGSYNEQFF
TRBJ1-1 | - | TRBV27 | CASSLARRNTEAFF
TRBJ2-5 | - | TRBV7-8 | CASSPSSSPASSYF
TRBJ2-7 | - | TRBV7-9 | CASSPRDQYEQYF
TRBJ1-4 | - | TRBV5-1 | CASSPGGDRTNEKLFF
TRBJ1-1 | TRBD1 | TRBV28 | CASSSGTAATEAFF
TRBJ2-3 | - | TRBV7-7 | CASSTGVTSTDTQYF
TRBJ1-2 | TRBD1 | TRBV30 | CAWTLIGTGYGYTF
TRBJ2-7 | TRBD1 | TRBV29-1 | CSVHPGQGWPFGEQYF
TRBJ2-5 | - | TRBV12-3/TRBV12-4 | CASSLVVAGGAQYF
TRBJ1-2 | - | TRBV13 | CASSLGGGRHYGYTF
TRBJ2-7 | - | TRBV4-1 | CASSQEFREYLYEQYF
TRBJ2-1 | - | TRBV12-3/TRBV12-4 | CASSPPGLSSYNEQFF